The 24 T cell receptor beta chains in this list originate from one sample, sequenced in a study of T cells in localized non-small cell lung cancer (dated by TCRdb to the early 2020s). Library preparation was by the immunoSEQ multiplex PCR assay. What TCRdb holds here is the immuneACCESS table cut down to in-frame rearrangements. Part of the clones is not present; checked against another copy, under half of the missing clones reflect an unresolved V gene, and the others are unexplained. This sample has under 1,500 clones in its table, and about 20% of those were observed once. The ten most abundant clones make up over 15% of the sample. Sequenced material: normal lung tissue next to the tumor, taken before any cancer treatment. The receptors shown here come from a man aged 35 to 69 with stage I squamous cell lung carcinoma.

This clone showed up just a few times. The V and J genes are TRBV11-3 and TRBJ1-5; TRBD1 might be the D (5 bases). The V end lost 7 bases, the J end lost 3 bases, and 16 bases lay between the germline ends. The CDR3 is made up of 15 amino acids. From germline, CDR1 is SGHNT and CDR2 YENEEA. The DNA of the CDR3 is TGTGCCAGCAACCCCGGGTGGGGGAACAATCAGCCCCAGCATTTT. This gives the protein CASNPGWGNNQPQHF.

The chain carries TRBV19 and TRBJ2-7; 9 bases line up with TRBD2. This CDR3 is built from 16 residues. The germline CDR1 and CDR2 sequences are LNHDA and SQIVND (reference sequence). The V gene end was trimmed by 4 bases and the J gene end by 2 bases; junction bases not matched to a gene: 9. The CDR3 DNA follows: TGTGCCAGTAGTAACTTACTAGCGGGCTACCCCTACGAGCAGTACTTC. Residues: CASSNLLAGYPYEQYF.

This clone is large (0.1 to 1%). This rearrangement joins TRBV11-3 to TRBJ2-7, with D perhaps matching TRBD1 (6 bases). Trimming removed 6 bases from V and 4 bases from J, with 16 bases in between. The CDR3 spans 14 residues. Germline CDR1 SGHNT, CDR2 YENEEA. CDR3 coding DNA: TGTGCCAGCAGGCGACAGGTCGGTCTTTACGAGCAGTACTTC. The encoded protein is CASRRQVGLYEQYF.

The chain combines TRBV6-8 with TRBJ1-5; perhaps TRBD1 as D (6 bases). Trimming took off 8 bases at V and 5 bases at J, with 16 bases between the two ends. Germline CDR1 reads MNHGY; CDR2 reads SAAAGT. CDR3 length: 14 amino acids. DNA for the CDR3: TGTGCCAGCTCAGGGGCCTCATCCGATCAGCCCCAGCATTTT. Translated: CASSGASSDQPQHF.

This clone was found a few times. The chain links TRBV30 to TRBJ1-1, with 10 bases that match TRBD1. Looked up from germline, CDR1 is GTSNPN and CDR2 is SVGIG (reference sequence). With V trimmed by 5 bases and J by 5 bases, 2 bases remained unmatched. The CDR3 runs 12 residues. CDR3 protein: CAWDRGRTEAFF. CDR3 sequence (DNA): TGTGCCTGGGACAGGGGGCGGACTGAAGCTTTCTTT.

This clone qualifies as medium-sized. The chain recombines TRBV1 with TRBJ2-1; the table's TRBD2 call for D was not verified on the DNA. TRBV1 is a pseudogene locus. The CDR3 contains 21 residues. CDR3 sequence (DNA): TGCACCAGCAGCCATTCTCGGACTAGCGGGGGGGCCGTATCGCCCTACAATGAGCAGTTCTTC. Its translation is CTSSHSRTSGGAVSPYNEQFF.

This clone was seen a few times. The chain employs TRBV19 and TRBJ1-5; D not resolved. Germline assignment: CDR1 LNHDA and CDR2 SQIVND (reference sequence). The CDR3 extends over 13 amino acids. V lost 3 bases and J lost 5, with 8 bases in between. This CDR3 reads CASSIRLYQPQHF. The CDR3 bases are TGTGCCAGTAGTATCAGGTTATATCAGCCCCAGCATTTT.

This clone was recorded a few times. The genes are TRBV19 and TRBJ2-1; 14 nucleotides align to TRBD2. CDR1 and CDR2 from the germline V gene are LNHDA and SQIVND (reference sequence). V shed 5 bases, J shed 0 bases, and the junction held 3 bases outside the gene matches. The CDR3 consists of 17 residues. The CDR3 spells CASSLGTSGSSYNEQFF. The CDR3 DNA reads TGTGCCAGTAGTCTTGGGACTAGCGGGAGCTCCTACAATGAGCAGTTCTTC.

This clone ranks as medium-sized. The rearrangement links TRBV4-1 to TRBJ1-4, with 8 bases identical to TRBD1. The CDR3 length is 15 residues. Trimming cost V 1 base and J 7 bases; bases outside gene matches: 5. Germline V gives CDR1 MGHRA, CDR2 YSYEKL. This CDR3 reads CASSQVTGGGEKLFF. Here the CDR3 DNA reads TGCGCCAGCAGCCAAGTCACAGGGGGGGGTGAAAAACTGTTTTTT.

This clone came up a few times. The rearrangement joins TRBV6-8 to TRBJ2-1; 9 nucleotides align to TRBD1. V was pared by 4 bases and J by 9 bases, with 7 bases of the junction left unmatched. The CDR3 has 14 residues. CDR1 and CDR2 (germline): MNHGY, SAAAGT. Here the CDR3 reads CASSSGTGQTEQFF. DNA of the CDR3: TGTGCCAGCAGTTCCGGGACAGGGCAAACTGAGCAGTTCTTC.

CDR3 sequence (DNA): TGTGCCAGCTCACCACGGGTAGCGGGGGGCACAGATACGCAGTATTTT. Its protein product is CASSPRVAGGTDTQYF. The chain employs TRBV18 and TRBJ2-3; TRBD2 matches 9 bases. The V gene end was trimmed by 1 base and the J gene end by 1 base; junction bases not matched to a gene: 3. The CDR3 totals 16 residues. Germline CDR1 KGHSH, CDR2 LQKENI.

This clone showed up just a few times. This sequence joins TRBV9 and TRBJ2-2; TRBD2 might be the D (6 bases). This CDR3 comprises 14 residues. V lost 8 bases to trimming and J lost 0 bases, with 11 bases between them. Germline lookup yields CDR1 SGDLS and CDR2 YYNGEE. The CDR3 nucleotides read TGTGCCAGTCGGGACTTTGCGAACACCGGGGAGCTGTTTTTT. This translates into CASRDFANTGELFF.

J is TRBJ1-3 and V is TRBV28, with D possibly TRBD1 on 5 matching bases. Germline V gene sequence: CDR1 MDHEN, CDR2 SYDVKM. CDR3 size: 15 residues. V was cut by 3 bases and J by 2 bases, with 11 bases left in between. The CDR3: CASSLIGTPGNTIYF. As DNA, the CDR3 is TGTGCCAGCAGTTTGATAGGGACGCCTGGAAACACCATATATTTT.

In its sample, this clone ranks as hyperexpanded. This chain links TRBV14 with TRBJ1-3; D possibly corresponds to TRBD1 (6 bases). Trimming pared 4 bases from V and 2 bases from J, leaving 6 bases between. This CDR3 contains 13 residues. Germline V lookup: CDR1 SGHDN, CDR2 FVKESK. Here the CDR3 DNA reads TGTGCCAGCAGCCCAGGGGCTGGAAACACCATATATTTT. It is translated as CASSPGAGNTIYF.

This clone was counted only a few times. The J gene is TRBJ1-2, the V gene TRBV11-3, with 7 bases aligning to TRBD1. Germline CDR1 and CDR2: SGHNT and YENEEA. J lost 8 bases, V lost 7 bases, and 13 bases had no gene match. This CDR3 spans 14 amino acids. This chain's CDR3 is CASNPVTGAGGYTF. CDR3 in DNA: TGTGCCAGCAACCCAGTAACAGGGGCCGGGGGCTACACCTTC.

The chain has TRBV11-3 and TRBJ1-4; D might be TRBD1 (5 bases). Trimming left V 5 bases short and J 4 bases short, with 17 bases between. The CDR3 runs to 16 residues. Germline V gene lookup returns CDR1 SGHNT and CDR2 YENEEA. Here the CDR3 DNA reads TGTGCCAGCAGCCCCACCGCGGGGGGTGGTAATGAAAAACTGTTTTTT. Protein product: CASSPTAGGGNEKLFF. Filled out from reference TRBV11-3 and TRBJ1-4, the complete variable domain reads EAGVVQSPRYKIIEKKQPVAFWCNPISGHNTLYWYLQNLGQGPELLIRYENEEAVDDSQLPKDRFSAERLKGVDSTLKIQPAELGDSAVYLCASSPTAGGGNEKLFFGSGTQLSVL.

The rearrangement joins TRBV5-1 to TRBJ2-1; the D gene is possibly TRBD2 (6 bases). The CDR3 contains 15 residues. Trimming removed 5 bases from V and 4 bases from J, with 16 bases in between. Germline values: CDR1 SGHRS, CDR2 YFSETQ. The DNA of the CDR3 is TGCGCCAGCAGACCGGGGGTGGCGGGTTACAATGAGCAGTTCTTC. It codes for CASRPGVAGYNEQFF.

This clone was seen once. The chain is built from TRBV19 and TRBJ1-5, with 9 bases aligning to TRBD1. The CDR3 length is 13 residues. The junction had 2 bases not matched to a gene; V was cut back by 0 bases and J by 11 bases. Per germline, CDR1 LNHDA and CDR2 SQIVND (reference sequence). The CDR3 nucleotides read TGTGCCAGTAGTATAGATCGGGACAGGGCCCAGCATTTT. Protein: CASSIDRDRAQHF.

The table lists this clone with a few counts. The DNA for the CDR3 is TGTGCCAGCAGCCAAGGAGACACCGGGGAGCTGTTTTTT. It specifies CASSQGDTGELFF. The J gene is TRBJ2-2, the V gene TRBV7-2; D gene unclear. Trimming took 5 bases from V and 3 from J, leaving 7 bases between them. The germline CDR1 and CDR2 sequences are SGHTA and FQGNSA. The CDR3 consists of 13 residues.

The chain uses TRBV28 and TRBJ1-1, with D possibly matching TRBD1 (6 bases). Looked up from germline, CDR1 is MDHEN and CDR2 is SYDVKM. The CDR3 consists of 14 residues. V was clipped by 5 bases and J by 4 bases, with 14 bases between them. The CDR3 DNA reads TGTGCCAGCAGTCCCACCGGACAGACCACTGAAGCTTTCTTT. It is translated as CASSPTGQTTEAFF.

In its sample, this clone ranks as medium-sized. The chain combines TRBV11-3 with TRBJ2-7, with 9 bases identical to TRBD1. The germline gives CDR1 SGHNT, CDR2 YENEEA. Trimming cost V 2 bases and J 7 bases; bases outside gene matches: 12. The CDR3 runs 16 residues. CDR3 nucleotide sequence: TGTGCCAGCAGCTTAAGTTTCGGGACAGGGTATCGGGAGCAGTACTTC. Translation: CASSLSFGTGYREQYF.

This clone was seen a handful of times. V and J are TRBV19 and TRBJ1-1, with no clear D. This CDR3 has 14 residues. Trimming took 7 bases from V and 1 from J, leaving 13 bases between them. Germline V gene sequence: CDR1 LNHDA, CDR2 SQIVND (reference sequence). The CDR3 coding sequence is TGTGCCAGTACCCCGACGGCATGGAACACTGAAGCTTTCTTT. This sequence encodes CASTPTAWNTEAFF. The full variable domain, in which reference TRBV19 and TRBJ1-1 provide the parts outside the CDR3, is DGGITQSPKYLFRKEGQNVTLSCEQNLNHDAMYWYRQDPGQGLRLIYYSQIVNDFQKGDIAEGYSVSREKKESFPLTVTSAQKNPTAFYLCASTPTAWNTEAFFGQGTRLTVV.

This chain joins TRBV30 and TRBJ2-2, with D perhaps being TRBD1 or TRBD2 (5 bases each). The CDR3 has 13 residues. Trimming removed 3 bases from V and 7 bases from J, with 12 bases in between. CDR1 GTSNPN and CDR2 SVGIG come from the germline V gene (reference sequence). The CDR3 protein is CAWRRGVHGELFF. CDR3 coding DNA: TGTGCCTGGAGGCGAGGGGTTCACGGGGAGCTGTTTTTT.

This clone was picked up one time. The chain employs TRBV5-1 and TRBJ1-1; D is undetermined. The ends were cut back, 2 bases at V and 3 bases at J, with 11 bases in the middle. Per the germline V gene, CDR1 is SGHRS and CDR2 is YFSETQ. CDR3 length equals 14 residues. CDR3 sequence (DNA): TGCGCCAGCAGCTTCGTCCCCCAGGACACTGAAGCTTTCTTT. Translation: CASSFVPQDTEAFF.